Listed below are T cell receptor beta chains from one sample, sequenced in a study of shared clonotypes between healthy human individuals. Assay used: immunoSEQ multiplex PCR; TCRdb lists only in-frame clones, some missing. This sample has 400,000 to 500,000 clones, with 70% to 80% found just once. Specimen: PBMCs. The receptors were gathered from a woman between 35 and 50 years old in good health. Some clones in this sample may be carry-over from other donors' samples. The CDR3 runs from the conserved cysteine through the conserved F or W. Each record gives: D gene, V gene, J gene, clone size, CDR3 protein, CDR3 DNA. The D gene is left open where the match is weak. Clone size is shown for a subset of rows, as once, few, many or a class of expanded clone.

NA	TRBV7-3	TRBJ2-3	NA	CASSFSGGGLGTDTQYF	TGTGCCAGCAGCTTCTCGGGTGGGGGACTGGGCACAGATACGCAGTATTTT
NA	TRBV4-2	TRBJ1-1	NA	CASSQEGQWTEAFF	TGTGCCAGCAGCCAAGAAGGGCAATGGACTGAAGCTTTCTTT
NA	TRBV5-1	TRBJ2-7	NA	CASSRTPSELSYEQYF	TGCGCCAGCAGCCGGACCCCTAGCGAACTCTCCTACGAGCAGTACTTC
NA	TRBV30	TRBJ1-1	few	CAWSLLNTEAFF	TGTGCCTGGAGTCTATTGAACACTGAAGCTTTCTTT
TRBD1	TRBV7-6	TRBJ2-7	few	CASSSQTGGLAEAYEQYF	TGTGCCAGCAGCTCCCAGACAGGGGGGCTAGCGGAAGCCTACGAGCAGTACTTC
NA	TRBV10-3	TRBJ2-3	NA	CAISARRGSDTQYF	TGTGCCATCAGTGCAAGACGCGGCTCAGATACGCAGTATTTT
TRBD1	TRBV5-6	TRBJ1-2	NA	CASSYFDRDVRDGYTF	TGTGCCAGCAGCTACTTCGACAGGGATGTAAGGGATGGCTACACCTTC
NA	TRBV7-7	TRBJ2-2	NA	CASSQTYTGELFF	TGTGCTAGCAGCCAGACCTACACCGGGGAGCTGTTTTTT
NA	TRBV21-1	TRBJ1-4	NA	CASSKFERIRGQENTLVGEKLFF	TGTGCCAGCAGCAAATTTGAGAGGATTCGGGGACAGGAGAATACCTTGGTTGGAGAAAAACTGTTTTTT
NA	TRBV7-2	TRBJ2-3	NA	CASSLEGTPLRTDTQYF	TGTGCCAGCAGCTTAGAAGGGACCCCGTTGAGGACAGATACGCAGTATTTT
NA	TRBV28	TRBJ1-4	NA	CASSTSPGATNEKLFF	TGTGCCAGCAGCACGTCACCGGGAGCAACTAATGAAAAACTGTTTTTT
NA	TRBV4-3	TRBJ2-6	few	CASSQAGANVLTF	TGCGCCAGCAGCCAAGCTGGGGCCAACGTCCTGACTTTC
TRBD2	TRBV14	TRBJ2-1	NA	CASSPLGGGSSYNEQFF	TGTGCCAGCAGCCCCCTCGGGGGAGGGAGCTCCTACAATGAGCAGTTCTTC
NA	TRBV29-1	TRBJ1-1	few	CSAARGWGMNTEAFF	TGCAGCGCTGCGAGGGGATGGGGTATGAACACTGAAGCTTTCTTT
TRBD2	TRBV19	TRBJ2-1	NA	CASRSTWTSGVEQFF	TGTGCCAGTAGATCGACCTGGACTAGCGGCGTAGAGCAGTTCTTC